This TCR beta chain was identified in a study of T cell responses to AZD1222 COVID-19 vaccine. Sequencing used immunoSEQ multiplex PCR; TCRdb keeps in-frame clones, though not all of them. This sample has approximately 200,000 clones; over 70% occur once, and the top ten carry approximately 2.7%. The CDR3 spans 12 residues. V lost 0 bases and J lost 5, with 5 bases in between. Germline-derived CDR1 and CDR2 are SNHLY and FYNNEI. This clonotype was obtained from an adult in good health. This material consisted of peripheral blood, taken on day 0 of MenACWY control vaccination. The rearrangement links TRBV2 to TRBJ2-7; possibly TRBD1 or TRBD2 for D (5 bases each). The CDR3 DNA follows: TGTGCCAGCAGTGAAGCGGGGGACGAGCAGTACTTC. It codes for CASSEAGDEQYF.